The 20 T cell receptor beta chains below come from one sample, sequenced in a study of CD8+ T cells in alopecia areata. Following RNA extraction, reverse transcription yielded cDNA that acted as the sequencing template. The table came from immunoSEQ multiplex PCR; TCRdb's copy has only in-frame clones and leaves some out. The profile covers a few hundred thousand clones, with roughly two fifths appearing a single time and 0.4% to 0.55% taken by the ten largest. Treatment denoted: oral pan-JAK inhibitor, 5-10 mg twice daily. The sample here was CD4+ T cells sorted from blood, taken between weeks 30 and 35, from a patient treated with tofacitinib. These receptors were taken from a human donor with alopecia areata.

Ten or more counts support this clone. This sequence joins TRBV14 and TRBJ1-2; D gene uncertain. Germline V lookup: CDR1 SGHDN, CDR2 FVKESK. V lost 5 bases to trimming and J lost 10 bases, with 17 bases between them. The length of the CDR3 is 13 residues. CDR3 sequence reads: CASSGWIQAPYTF. For the CDR3, the DNA is TGTGCCAGCAGCGGCTGGATTCAGGCGCCCTACACCTTC.

The sample holds a few counts of this clone. This sequence joins TRBV30 and TRBJ2-1, with a tentative D call TRBD2 (6 bases). Trimming took off 1 base at V and 2 bases at J, with 15 bases between the two ends. CDR1 GTSNPN and CDR2 SVGIG come from the germline V gene (reference sequence). The CDR3 runs 16 residues. The CDR3: CAWSGLGGSPYNEQFF. As DNA, the CDR3 is TGTGCCTGGAGTGGGTTAGGAGGGTCCCCCTACAATGAGCAGTTCTTC.

Ten or more counts support this clone. The genes are TRBV30 and TRBJ2-7; 7 bases line up with TRBD2. The germline CDR1 and CDR2 sequences are GTSNPN and SVGIG (reference sequence). J gave up 3 bases and V 0 bases, and 14 bases lay outside the gene matches. The CDR3 contains 17 residues. The CDR3 nucleotides read TGTGCCTGGAGTGTAGGGCGTTGGAGCGGGACCCTCTACGAGCAGTACTTC. This translates into CAWSVGRWSGTLYEQYF.

This clone was seen a few times. Other DNA sequences of this sample code for an identical CDR3. Here the CDR3 reads CSVVGTAYGYTF. In DNA, the CDR3 is TGCAGCGTTGTCGGGACAGCCTATGGCTACACCTTC. The chain joins TRBV29-1 to TRBJ1-2, with TRBD1 identical over 7 bases. The germline V gene encodes CDR1 SQVTM and CDR2 ANQGSEA. The CDR3 loop spans 12 amino acids. The ends lost 4 bases at V and 4 bases at J; junction bases unmatched: 3.

V usage is TRBV4-1 and J usage is TRBJ2-6; D perhaps matches TRBD1 (5 bases). The ends were cut back, 6 bases at V and 0 bases at J, with 12 bases in the middle. Germline values: CDR1 MGHRA, CDR2 YSYEKL. CDR3 length: 16 amino acids. CDR3 DNA sequence: TGCGCCAGCAGGCTAGGGGCCGGCTCTGGGGCCAACGTCCTGACTTTC. Translated, it gives CASRLGAGSGANVLTF.

CDR3 amino acids: CASSILAGDSYEQYF. The CDR3 DNA follows: TGCGCCAGCAGCATACTAGCGGGGGATTCCTACGAGCAGTACTTC. This chain joins TRBV5-1 and TRBJ2-7; the match to TRBD2 covers 11 bases. The CDR3 is made up of 15 amino acids. The V gene's germline CDR1 is SGHRS and CDR2 YFSETQ. V dropped 4 bases and J dropped 1; count of bases not matched to a gene: 4.

This clone was counted a few times. The chain carries TRBV6-6 and TRBJ1-5, with a tentative D call TRBD1 (5 bases). Looked up from germline, CDR1 is MNHNY and CDR2 is SVGAGI (reference sequence). Trimming stripped 8 bases from V and 6 bases from J, with 17 bases between. The CDR3 consists of 14 residues. The CDR3 DNA reads TGTGCCAGCGACGCGGGGGACGCAGCTCAGCCCCAGCATTTT. This gives the protein CASDAGDAAQPQHF.

This rearrangement joins TRBV6-5 to TRBJ1-2; D is unresolved. In germline, CDR1 is MNHEY, CDR2 SVGAGI. CDR3 size: 16 residues. Deletions cut 4 bases from V and 14 bases from J, with 29 bases between. The CDR3 loop reads CASSLSFTPSSLGGTF. CDR3 in DNA: TGTGCCAGCAGTTTGTCTTTCACCCCGTCTAGCTTGGGAGGGACCTTC.

This clone was counted between two and nine times. The CDR3 region is CASSWTGRREKLFF. The CDR3 DNA reads as TGTGCCAGTAGTTGGACAGGGAGGCGCGAAAAACTGTTTTTT. This chain links TRBV19 with TRBJ1-4; 8 nucleotides match TRBD1. Germline V gives CDR1 LNHDA, CDR2 SQIVND (reference sequence). V shed 5 bases, J shed 8 bases, and the junction held 7 bases outside the gene matches. The CDR3 contains 14 residues.

This clone has only a few counts. The CDR3 sequence: CASSRAGTANTEAFF. The CDR3 DNA reads TGCGCCAGCAGCCGAGCCGGGACAGCGAACACTGAAGCTTTCTTT. The genes are TRBV4-1 and TRBJ1-1; the match to TRBD1 covers 7 bases. Germline CDR1 MGHRA, CDR2 YSYEKL. This CDR3 has 15 amino acids. V lost 4 bases, J lost 1 base, and 6 bases stayed unmatched.

J is TRBJ1-4 and V is TRBV30; no definite D call. The CDR3 runs to 12 residues. Germline V CDR1 and CDR2: GTSNPN, SVGIG (reference sequence). Trimming left V 5 bases short and J 8 bases short, with 12 bases between. CDR3 residues: CAWGRVSEKLFF. Written as DNA, the CDR3 is TGTGCCTGGGGGAGGGTTTCGGAAAAACTGTTTTTT.

V gene TRBV5-1 combines with J gene TRBJ2-7; 7 nucleotides align to TRBD1. This CDR3 region has 14 residues. J was trimmed by 2 bases and V by 0 bases; bases with no gene match: 2. Germline assignment: CDR1 SGHRS and CDR2 YFSETQ. The chain's CDR3 is CASSLDRGAYEQYF. The CDR3, as DNA: TGCGCCAGCAGCTTGGACAGGGGAGCCTACGAGCAGTACTTC. Filled out from reference TRBV5-1 and TRBJ2-7, the complete variable domain reads KAGVTQTPRYLIKTRGQQVTLSCSPISGHRSVSWYQQTPGQGLQFLFEYFSETQRNKGNFPGRFSGRQFSNSRSEMNVSTLELGDSALYLCASSLDRGAYEQYFGPGTRLTVT.

V is TRBV4-1 and J is TRBJ2-7, with 10 bases that match TRBD1. There are 15 residues in the CDR3. Germline V gene data show CDR1 as MGHRA and CDR2 as YSYEKL. Unmatched junction bases numbered 6, after V lost 4 bases and J lost 3 bases. CDR3 DNA: TGCGCCAGCAGCCCCGTCCGGGACAGGGGCTACGAGCAGTACTTC. As protein: CASSPVRDRGYEQYF.

This sequence joins TRBV4-1 and TRBJ2-7, with 7 positions matching TRBD2. The V gene end was trimmed by 3 bases and the J gene end by 7 bases; junction bases not matched to a gene: 15. This CDR3 has 16 residues. CDR1 is MGHRA and CDR2 is YSYEKL in the germline V gene. The CDR3 DNA is TGCGCCAGCAGCCAGCAGGTGCCGGGGACGGGGGGAGAGCAGTACTTC. It codes for CASSQQVPGTGGEQYF.

The chain is built from TRBV19 and TRBJ1-5; D is uncertain. Germline V gene lookup returns CDR1 LNHDA and CDR2 SQIVND (reference sequence). CDR3 length: 15 residues. The V end was cut by 5 bases, the J end by 0 bases, with 11 bases between. CDR3: CASSLSHYSNQPQHF. The CDR3 region has the DNA TGTGCCAGTAGTCTGTCGCACTATAGCAATCAGCCCCAGCATTTT.

The chain employs TRBV4-1 and TRBJ1-1; unclear D gene. The CDR3 has 17 residues. CDR1 and CDR2 from the germline V gene are MGHRA and YSYEKL. Trimming took off 0 bases at V and 0 bases at J, with 14 bases between the two ends. The CDR3 loop reads CASSQDEALYMNTEAFF. The CDR3 bases are TGCGCCAGCAGCCAAGATGAAGCCCTCTACATGAACACTGAAGCTTTCTTT.

The rearrangement uses TRBV2 and TRBJ2-5, with TRBD1 matching 7 bases. Germline V gene lookup returns CDR1 SNHLY and CDR2 FYNNEI. The CDR3 extends over 13 amino acids. The V gene end was trimmed by 9 bases and the J gene end by 3 bases; junction bases not matched to a gene: 7. CDR3 amino acids: CASTGERKETQYF. The CDR3 DNA follows: TGTGCCAGTACAGGGGAAAGGAAAGAGACCCAGTACTTC.

The gene calls are TRBV6-4 and TRBJ2-3; a possible D gene is TRBD2 (5 bases). The CDR3 loop spans 14 amino acids. The V end lost 6 bases, the J end lost 2 bases, and 12 bases lay between the germline ends. Germline V gives CDR1 MRHNA, CDR2 SNTAGT. CDR3 nucleotides: TGTGCCAGCAGAGCTAGCTTCCTCACAGATACGCAGTATTTT. Protein: CASRASFLTDTQYF.

This chain uses TRBV5-4 with TRBJ1-6; TRBD1 matches 8 bases. With V trimmed by 3 bases and J by 8 bases, 7 bases remained unmatched. Germline V gene sequence: CDR1 SGHNT, CDR2 YYREEE (reference sequence). This CDR3 is built from 15 residues. The CDR3 region has the DNA TGTGCCAGCAGCTCACTGGGACAGGAATATTCACCCCTCCACTTT. Translation gives CASSSLGQEYSPLHF.

The CDR3 region is CSVEDWGNTEAFF. Written as DNA, the CDR3 is TGCAGCGTTGAAGATTGGGGGAACACTGAAGCTTTCTTT. The rearrangement joins TRBV29-1 to TRBJ1-1; D gene unclear. The CDR3 spans 13 residues. CDR1 and CDR2 from the germline V gene are SQVTM and ANQGSEA. The germline V and J ends were trimmed by 0 bases and 1 base, with 6 bases remaining between them.